Given below is one T cell receptor (beta chain) in context. The data were obtained in a study of blood T cell repertoires in COVID-19. Whole-study context: Sites across the United States, Italy and Spain contributed samples from acute and convalescent COVID-19.

Using immunoSEQ multiplex PCR, the repertoire was profiled, and TCRdb retains in-frame clones only, with some absent. The table lists around 82,000 clones, around 85% of them singletons. V dropped 2 bases and J dropped 6 bases, with 16 bases sitting between them. The CDR3 loop spans 16 amino acids. The germline CDR1 and CDR2 sequences are LGHNA and YNFKEQ. The TCR was taken from a middle-aged man with COVID-19, enrolled during active disease. The source material was peripheral blood. The chain uses TRBV4-2 and TRBJ2-2; a possible D gene is TRBD1 (6 bases). The CDR3 is CASSQSDRTPAGELFF. The CDR3 DNA reads as TGTGCCAGCAGCCAATCAGACAGGACCCCCGCCGGGGAGCTGTTTTTT.